One sample yielded the 22 T cell receptor beta chains listed below, sequenced in a study of blood T cell repertoires in COVID-19. Clones were sequenced by immunoSEQ multiplex PCR, and TCRdb holds only the in-frame ones, with some missing. The repertoire holds 200,000 to 300,000 clones, with about 82% as singletons. Sequencing was performed on PBMCs or T cells enriched from blood (not recorded which). Every receptor here comes from a woman between 45 and 60 years old who had recovered from COVID-19.

This chain links TRBV4-1 with TRBJ2-3; TRBD2 aligns across 7 bases. The CDR3 runs to 16 residues. The germline V gene encodes CDR1 MGHRA and CDR2 YSYEKL. V lost 2 bases and J lost 2; bases outside the gene matches: 7. DNA of the CDR3: TGCGCCAGCAGCCAACCGCCCCGGGGGGTCACAGATACGCAGTATTTT. This gives the protein CASSQPPRGVTDTQYF.

The chain couples TRBV5-4 to TRBJ2-1; 14 bases agree with TRBD2. Germline loops: CDR1 SGHNT, CDR2 YYREEE (reference sequence). V shed 4 bases, J shed 7 bases, and the junction held 10 bases outside the gene matches. The CDR3 is 17 residues long. CDR3 nucleotide sequence: TGTGCCAGCAGCCCCAAAACGGGACTAGCGGGAGCTAATGAGCAGTTCTTC. It codes for CASSPKTGLAGANEQFF.

As concerns this clone: Other DNA sequences within the sample encode an identical CDR3. V is TRBV6-2 or TRBV6-3 and J is TRBJ1-5; no definite D call. V lost 5 bases, J lost 3 bases, and 11 bases lay in between. CDR3 size: 14 residues. Germline CDR1 reads MNHEY; CDR2 reads SVGEGT. CDR3 protein: CASSLGGPNQPQHF. DNA for the CDR3: TGTGCCAGCAGTCTCGGCGGGCCCAATCAGCCCCAGCATTTT.

The CDR3 DNA reads as TGTGCCAGCCAACCTTCCAGGGGGCCTGGCAATCAGCCCCAGCATTTT. It codes for CASQPSRGPGNQPQHF. The chain links TRBV2 to TRBJ1-5, with 8 bases matching TRBD1. The trim removed 8 bases at V and 2 bases at J, leaving 11 bases unmatched. This CDR3 has 16 residues. Germline V gene lookup returns CDR1 SNHLY and CDR2 FYNNEI.

The chain has TRBV7-9 and TRBJ2-2; 8 bases are shared with TRBD2. Germline-derived CDR1 and CDR2 are SEHNR and FQNEAQ (reference sequence). V lost 8 bases, J lost 5 bases, and 7 bases stayed unmatched. The CDR3 has 14 amino acids. The CDR3 coding sequence is TGTGCCAGCCGGGGGAGCGGGAGTACCGGGGAGCTGTTTTTT. Translated: CASRGSGSTGELFF.

This clone was counted a few times. The chain recombines TRBV5-4 with TRBJ1-1; possible D gene TRBD1, 6 bases. V lost 9 bases, J lost 1 base, and 13 bases lay in between. The germline V gene encodes CDR1 SGHNT and CDR2 YYREEE (reference sequence). The CDR3 has 13 amino acids. Here the CDR3 reads CANRDNPNTEAFF. Here the CDR3 DNA reads TGTGCCAACCGGGACAACCCGAACACTGAAGCTTTCTTT.

This chain uses TRBV7-9 with TRBJ1-4, with D possibly TRBD1 on 6 matching bases. From germline, CDR1 is SEHNR and CDR2 FQNEAQ (reference sequence). With 4 bases removed from V and 5 bases from J, the gap between germline ends came to 11 bases. CDR3 size: 14 residues. The CDR3 DNA follows: TGTGCCAGCAGCTACAGGGCGCTCAATGAAAAACTGTTTTTT. Amino acid sequence: CASSYRALNEKLFF. The complete variable domain, with remaining parts taken from reference TRBV7-9 and TRBJ1-4, reads DTGVSQNPRHKITKRGQNVTFRCDPISEHNRLYWYRQTLGQGPEFLTYFQNEAQLEKSRLLSDRFSAERPKGSFSTLEIQRTEQGDSAMYLCASSYRALNEKLFFGSGTQLSVL.

The rearrangement joins TRBV4-3 to TRBJ2-7; a possible D gene is TRBD1 (5 bases). This CDR3 comprises 14 residues. Germline-derived CDR1 and CDR2 are LGHNA and YSLEER. Trimming stripped 1 base from V and 5 bases from J, with 12 bases between. The CDR3 DNA reads TGCGCCAGCAGCCAAGGCAGGGCGAGCCACGAGCAGTACTTC. Translation: CASSQGRASHEQYF.

This chain connects TRBV2 to TRBJ2-2, with D perhaps TRBD1 (6 bases). Germline-derived CDR1 and CDR2 are SNHLY and FYNNEI. V dropped 3 bases and J dropped 6 bases, with 14 bases sitting between them. The CDR3 is 15 residues long. CDR3 region: CASSDPTGSAGELFF. Written as DNA, the CDR3 is TGTGCCAGCAGTGACCCTACAGGGTCGGCCGGGGAGCTGTTTTTT.

The rearrangement uses TRBV2 and TRBJ2-7; 7 positions match TRBD1. The length of the CDR3 is 13 residues. Germline V gives CDR1 SNHLY, CDR2 FYNNEI. The J segment lost 5 bases and the V segment lost 8 bases, leaving 9 bases of the junction unmatched. Written as DNA, the CDR3 is TGTGCCAGCGAAGACAGGGCGAGGAACGAGCAGTACTTC. Translated, it gives CASEDRARNEQYF.

This clone showed up just a few times. The rearrangement uses TRBV19 and TRBJ1-5; the D gene is possibly TRBD1 (5 bases). Germline CDR1 LNHDA, CDR2 SQIVND (reference sequence). The CDR3 runs 16 residues. Trimming pared 4 bases from V and 0 bases from J, leaving 13 bases between. DNA for the CDR3: TGTGCCAGTAGTAGGGAAGCAGGGTATAGCAATCAGCCCCAGCATTTT. Its translation: CASSREAGYSNQPQHF.

This clone has just one count. The chain couples TRBV7-8 to TRBJ2-1; 8 nucleotides align to TRBD2. The V gene's germline CDR1 is SGHVS and CDR2 FQNEAQ. The CDR3 runs to 14 residues. V was pared by 6 bases and J by 7 bases, with 8 bases of the junction left unmatched. CDR3 amino acids: CASSLSGGVNEQFF. The DNA for the CDR3 is TGTGCCAGCAGTTTGTCGGGGGGGGTTAATGAGCAGTTCTTC.

The gene calls are TRBV6-5 and TRBJ1-4; 7 bases are shared with TRBD1. The CDR3 contains 15 residues. In germline, CDR1 is MNHEY, CDR2 SVGAGI. V dropped 6 bases and J dropped 3; count of bases not matched to a gene: 7. CDR3 sequence (DNA): TGTGCCAGCAGGGCAGGGGGGCAGTCTAATGAAAAACTGTTTTTT. Protein: CASRAGGQSNEKLFF.

CDR3 DNA: TGTGCCAGCAGCCGCCAGAATCAGCCCCAGCATTTT. Translated: CASSRQNQPQHF. J is TRBJ1-5 and V is TRBV12-3 or TRBV12-4; D gene ambiguous. Trimming removed 6 bases from V and 4 bases from J, with 7 bases in between. The length of the CDR3 is 12 residues.

This clone occurred once. This chain connects TRBV4-3 to TRBJ2-7; D may be TRBD2 (5 bases). The CDR3 is 15 amino acids. V shed 1 base and J shed 2 bases, with 12 bases lying between them. CDR1 and CDR2 (germline): LGHNA, YSLEER. In nucleotides, the CDR3 is TGCGCCAGCAGCCAAGTGCGGGCTAGAACCTACGAGCAGTACTTC. Its translation: CASSQVRARTYEQYF.

A remark on this clone: Other DNA sequences in this sample translate to the same CDR3. The rearrangement uses TRBV18 and TRBJ1-1; D is uncertain. Germline CDR1 and CDR2: KGHSH and LQKENI. The ends were cut back, 3 bases at V and 0 bases at J, with 5 bases in the middle. The CDR3 extends over 13 amino acids. CDR3 region: CASSPQMNTEAFF. The CDR3 DNA reads TGTGCCAGCTCACCGCAGATGAACACTGAAGCTTTCTTT.

The chain's CDR3 is CASSYHSGLFGELFF. The CDR3 DNA sequence: TGTGCCAGCAGTTACCACAGCGGACTTTTCGGGGAGCTGTTTTTT. This chain joins TRBV6-5 and TRBJ2-2; a weak D match, TRBD2 (5 bases). Between the trimmed V and J ends, which lost 2 bases and 7 bases, there was a span of 14 bases. CDR1 and CDR2 (germline): MNHEY, SVGAGI. The CDR3 is 15 residues long.

This chain links TRBV6-2 or TRBV6-3 with TRBJ1-2, with D hard to call. CDR1 is MNHEY, CDR2 SVGEGT, per germline. CDR3 length: 13 residues. V was pared by 2 bases and J by 5 bases, with 9 bases between. The CDR3 here is CASSYPPGYGYTF. The CDR3 coding sequence is TGTGCCAGCAGTTACCCCCCGGGGTATGGCTACACCTTC.

V usage is TRBV7-8 and J usage is TRBJ1-1; D is possibly TRBD1 (5 bases). The CDR3 covers 16 residues. V dropped 5 bases and J dropped 0 bases, with 16 bases sitting between them. Per germline, CDR1 SGHVS and CDR2 FQNEAQ. DNA of the CDR3: TGTGCCAGCAGCGCCCGCAGGGTTCTCATGAACACTGAAGCTTTCTTT. It translates to CASSARRVLMNTEAFF.

The chain joins TRBV3-1 (or the pseudogene TRBV3-2) to TRBJ2-1; 8 bases line up with TRBD2. The CDR3 extends over 14 amino acids. V was pared by 3 bases and J by 6 bases, with 4 bases of the junction left unmatched. Germline assignment: CDR1 LGHDT and CDR2 YNNKEL (reference sequence). The CDR3 bases are TGTGCCAGCAGCCACTTAGCGGGAATCAATGAGCAGTTCTTC. This translates into CASSHLAGINEQFF.

The gene calls are TRBV19 and TRBJ2-1; 11 bases line up with TRBD1. V gave up 4 bases and J gave up 8 bases; unmatched junction bases: 7. In germline, CDR1 is LNHDA, CDR2 SQIVND (reference sequence). The CDR3 is made up of 15 amino acids. DNA for the CDR3: TGTGCCAGTAGTAGTTGGGGACAGGGGGTCGATGAGCAGTTCTTC. Its translation is CASSSWGQGVDEQFF.

This clone occurred a few times. V gene TRBV11-1 combines with J gene TRBJ1-1; TRBD1 might be the D (6 bases). Trimming took 5 bases from V and 7 from J, leaving 14 bases between them. The CDR3 has 13 residues. Germline assignment: CDR1 SGHAT and CDR2 FQDESV (reference sequence). CDR3 bases: TGTGCCAGCAGCGTCCTGGACAGTCTTGAAGCTTTCTTT. Encoded protein: CASSVLDSLEAFF.